This record concerns one T cell receptor beta chain sequence. Its matching antigen is unknown. Libraries were prepared by immunoSEQ multiplex PCR; TCRdb keeps only in-frame clonotypes and omits some of them. The sample has 60,000 or so clones; 60% to 80% are singletons. Thawed unstimulated PBMCs were FACS-sorted by CD3, CD4 and CD8 into two populations. These data are taken from a study of T cell clones after liver transplantation. Study context: A pre-transplant mixed lymphocyte reaction with TCRbeta sequencing defined graft-donor-reactive clones followed in post-transplant blood. HCV positivity affected three of eight recipients; the rest lacked autoimmune or viral indications.

Study outcomes and limitations: In 5 of 8 subjects, circulating graft-donor-reactive CD4 TCRbeta sequences fell significantly after transplant.

This CDR3 has 16 residues. Germline trimming cut 2 bases from V and 4 bases from J; bases unmatched to any gene: 7. CDR1 SGHAT and CDR2 FQDESV come from the germline V gene (reference sequence). This receptor was identified in a human patient who received a liver transplant. Some T cells could come from the graft donor. The chain couples TRBV11-1 to TRBJ2-1; 8 bases line up with TRBD2. This sample comprised CD4+ T cells from blood, obtained at the 22-month timepoint. The CDR3 protein is CASSLLTSGGYNEQFF. CDR3 coding DNA: TGTGCCAGCAGCTTATTAACAAGCGGGGGATACAATGAGCAGTTCTTC. Full variable domain (missing parts from reference TRBV11-1 and TRBJ2-1): EAEVAQSPRYKITEKSQAVAFWCDPISGHATLYWYRQILGQGPELLVQFQDESVVDDSQLPKDRFSAERLKGVDSTLKIQPAELGDSAMYLCASSLLTSGGYNEQFFGPGTRLTVL.